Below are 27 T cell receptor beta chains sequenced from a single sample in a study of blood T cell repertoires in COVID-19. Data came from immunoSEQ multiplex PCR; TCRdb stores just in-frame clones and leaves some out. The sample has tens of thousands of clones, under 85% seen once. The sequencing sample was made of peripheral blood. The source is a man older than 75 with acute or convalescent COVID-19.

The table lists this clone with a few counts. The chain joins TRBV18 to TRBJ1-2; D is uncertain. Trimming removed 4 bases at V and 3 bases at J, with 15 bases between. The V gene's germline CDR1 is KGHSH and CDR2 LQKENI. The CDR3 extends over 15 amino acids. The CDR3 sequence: CASSLSPRFDYGYTF. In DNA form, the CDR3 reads TGTGCCAGCTCACTTTCTCCCAGATTCGACTATGGCTACACCTTC.

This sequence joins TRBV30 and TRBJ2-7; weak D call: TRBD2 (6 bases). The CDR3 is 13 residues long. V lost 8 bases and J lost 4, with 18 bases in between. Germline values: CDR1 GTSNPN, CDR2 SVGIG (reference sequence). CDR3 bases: TGTGCCGCCGTCCGGGGAGGAGGGTACGAGCAGTACTTC. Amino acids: CAAVRGGGYEQYF.

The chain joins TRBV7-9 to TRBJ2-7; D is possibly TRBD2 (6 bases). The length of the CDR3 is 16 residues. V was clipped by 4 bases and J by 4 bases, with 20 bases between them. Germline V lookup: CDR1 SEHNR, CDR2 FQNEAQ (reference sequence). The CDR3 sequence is CASSSSRGRGGYEQYF. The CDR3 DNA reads TGTGCCAGCAGCTCATCCCGAGGGCGTGGGGGGTACGAGCAGTACTTC.

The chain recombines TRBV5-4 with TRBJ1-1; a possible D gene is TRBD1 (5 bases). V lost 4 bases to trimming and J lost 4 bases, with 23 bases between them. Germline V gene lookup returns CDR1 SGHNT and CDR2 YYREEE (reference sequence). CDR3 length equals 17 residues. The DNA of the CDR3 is TGTGCCAGCAGCCCGCCTCGGGGGAGGGGCCGAGGCACTGAAGCTTTCTTT. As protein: CASSPPRGRGRGTEAFF. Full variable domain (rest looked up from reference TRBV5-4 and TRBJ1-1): ETGVTQSPTHLIKTRGQQVTLRCSSQSGHNTVSWYQQALGQGPQFIFQYYREEENGRGNFPPRFSGLQFPNYSSELNVNALELDDSALYLCASSPPRGRGRGTEAFFGQGTRLTVV.

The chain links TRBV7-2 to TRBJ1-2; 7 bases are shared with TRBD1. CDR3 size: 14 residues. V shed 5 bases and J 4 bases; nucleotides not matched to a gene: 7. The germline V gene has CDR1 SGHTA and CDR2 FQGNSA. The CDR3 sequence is CASSTQGLLYGYTF. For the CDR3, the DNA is TGTGCCAGCAGCACACAGGGGCTCCTCTATGGCTACACCTTC.

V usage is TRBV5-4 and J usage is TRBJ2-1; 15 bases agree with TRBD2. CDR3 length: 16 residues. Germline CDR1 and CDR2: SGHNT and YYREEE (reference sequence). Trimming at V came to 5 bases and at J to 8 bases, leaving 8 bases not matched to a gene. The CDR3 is CASSRGTSGGRDEQFF. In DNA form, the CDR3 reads TGTGCCAGCAGTCGAGGGACTAGCGGGGGGAGGGATGAGCAGTTCTTC.

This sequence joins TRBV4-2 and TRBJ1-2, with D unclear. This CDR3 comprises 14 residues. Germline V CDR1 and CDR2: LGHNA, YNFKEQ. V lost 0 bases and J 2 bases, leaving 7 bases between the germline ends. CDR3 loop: CASSQDAGNYGYTF. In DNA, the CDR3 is TGTGCCAGCAGCCAAGATGCGGGAAACTATGGCTACACCTTC.

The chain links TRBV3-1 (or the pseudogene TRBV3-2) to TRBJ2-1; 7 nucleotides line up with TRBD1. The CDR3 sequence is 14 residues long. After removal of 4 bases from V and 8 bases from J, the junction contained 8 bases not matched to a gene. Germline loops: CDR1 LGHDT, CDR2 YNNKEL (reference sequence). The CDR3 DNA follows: TGTGCCAGCAGCCGACAGGGAAGGTTTGATGAGCAGTTCTTC. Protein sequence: CASSRQGRFDEQFF.

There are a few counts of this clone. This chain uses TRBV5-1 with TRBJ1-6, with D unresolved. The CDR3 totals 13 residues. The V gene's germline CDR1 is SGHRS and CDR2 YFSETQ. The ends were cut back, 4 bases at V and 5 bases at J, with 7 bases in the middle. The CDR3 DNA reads TGCGCCAGCAGCCGGGAGGATAATTCACCCCTCCACTTT. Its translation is CASSREDNSPLHF.

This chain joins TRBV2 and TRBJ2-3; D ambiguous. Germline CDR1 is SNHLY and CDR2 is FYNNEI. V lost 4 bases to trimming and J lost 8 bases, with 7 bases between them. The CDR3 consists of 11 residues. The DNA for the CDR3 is TGTGCCAGCAGTGCCCCGGGTACGCAGTATTTT. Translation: CASSAPGTQYF. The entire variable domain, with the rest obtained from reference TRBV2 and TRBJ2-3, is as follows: EPEVTQTPSHQVTQMGQEVILRCVPISNHLYFYWYRQILGQKVEFLVSFYNNEISEKSEIFDDQFSVERPDGSNFTLKIRSTKLEDSAMYFCASSAPGTQYFGPGTRLTVL.

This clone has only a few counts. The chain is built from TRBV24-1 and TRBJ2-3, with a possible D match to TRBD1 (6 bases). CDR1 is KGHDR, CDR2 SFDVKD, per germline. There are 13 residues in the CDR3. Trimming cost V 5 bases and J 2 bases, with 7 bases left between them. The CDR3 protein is CATSGGHTDTQYF. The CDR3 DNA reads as TGTGCCACCAGTGGGGGACACACAGATACGCAGTATTTT.

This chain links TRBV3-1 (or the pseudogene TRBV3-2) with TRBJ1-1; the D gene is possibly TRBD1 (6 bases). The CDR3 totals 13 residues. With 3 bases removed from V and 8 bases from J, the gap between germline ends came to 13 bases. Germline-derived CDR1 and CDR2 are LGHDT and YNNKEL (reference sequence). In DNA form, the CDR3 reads TGTGCCAGCAGCCAGGGTCTTACAGGGGAAGCTTTCTTT. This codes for CASSQGLTGEAFF.

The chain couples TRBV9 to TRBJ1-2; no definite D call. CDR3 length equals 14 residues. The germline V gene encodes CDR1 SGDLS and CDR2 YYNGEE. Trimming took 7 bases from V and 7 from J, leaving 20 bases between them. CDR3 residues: CASGVGGFSSGYTF. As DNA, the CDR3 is TGTGCCAGCGGGGTAGGAGGGTTTAGTAGTGGCTACACCTTC.

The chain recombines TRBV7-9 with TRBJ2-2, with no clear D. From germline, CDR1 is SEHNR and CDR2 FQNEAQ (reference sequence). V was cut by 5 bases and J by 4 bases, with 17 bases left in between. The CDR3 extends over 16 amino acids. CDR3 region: CASSPPGGRGTGELFF. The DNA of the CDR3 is TGTGCCAGCAGCCCGCCCGGCGGAAGAGGCACCGGGGAGCTGTTTTTT.

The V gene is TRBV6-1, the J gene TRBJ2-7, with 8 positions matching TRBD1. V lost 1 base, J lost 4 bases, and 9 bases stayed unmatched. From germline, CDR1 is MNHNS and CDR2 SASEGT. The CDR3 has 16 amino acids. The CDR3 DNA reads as TGTGCCAGCAGTGAAGGCCCTCGACAGGGGATTTACGAGCAGTACTTC. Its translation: CASSEGPRQGIYEQYF.

For the CDR3, the DNA is TGCGCCAGCAGCCACTCTAACCGGGGGGGTACTTCCTACGAGCAGTACTTC. It yields the protein CASSHSNRGGTSYEQYF. The rearrangement joins TRBV4-1 to TRBJ2-7; 8 bases are a match to TRBD2. V was clipped by 3 bases and J by 1 base; unmatched bases: 11. CDR1 is MGHRA and CDR2 is YSYEKL in the germline V gene. This CDR3 spans 17 amino acids.

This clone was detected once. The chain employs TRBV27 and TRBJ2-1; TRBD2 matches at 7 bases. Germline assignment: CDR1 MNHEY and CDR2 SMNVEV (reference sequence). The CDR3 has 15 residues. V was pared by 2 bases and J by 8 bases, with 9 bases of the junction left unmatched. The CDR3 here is CASSLHRGGIYEQFF. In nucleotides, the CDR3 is TGTGCCAGCAGTTTACATCGCGGGGGAATATATGAGCAGTTCTTC.

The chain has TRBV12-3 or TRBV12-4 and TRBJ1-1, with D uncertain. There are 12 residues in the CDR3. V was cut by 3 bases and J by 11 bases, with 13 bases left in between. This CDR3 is CASSFWRQIAFF. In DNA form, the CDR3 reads TGTGCCAGCAGTTTTTGGCGGCAGATCGCTTTCTTT.

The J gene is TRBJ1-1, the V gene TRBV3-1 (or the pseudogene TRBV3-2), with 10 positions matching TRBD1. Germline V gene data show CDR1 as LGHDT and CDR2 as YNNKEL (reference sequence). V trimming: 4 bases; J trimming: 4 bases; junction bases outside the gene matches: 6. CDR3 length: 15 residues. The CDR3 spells CASSPSGQGTTEAFF. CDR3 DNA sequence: TGTGCCAGCAGCCCCTCGGGACAGGGGACCACTGAAGCTTTCTTT.

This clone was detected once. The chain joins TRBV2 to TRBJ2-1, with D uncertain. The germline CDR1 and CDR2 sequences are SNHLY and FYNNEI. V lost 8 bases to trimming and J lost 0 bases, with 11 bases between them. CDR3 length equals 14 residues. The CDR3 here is CASRGRSSYNEQFF. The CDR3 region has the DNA TGTGCCAGCCGAGGTAGGTCCTCCTACAATGAGCAGTTCTTC.

Here the CDR3 DNA reads TGTGCCAGCAGTTTTTCTAAGGGGGCAGGTGGCTACACCTTC. Protein: CASSFSKGAGGYTF. This chain links TRBV27 with TRBJ1-2, with 7 bases aligning to TRBD1. The CDR3 contains 14 residues. Trimming took 3 bases from V and 7 from J; bases not matched to a gene: 8. Germline lookup yields CDR1 MNHEY and CDR2 SMNVEV (reference sequence).

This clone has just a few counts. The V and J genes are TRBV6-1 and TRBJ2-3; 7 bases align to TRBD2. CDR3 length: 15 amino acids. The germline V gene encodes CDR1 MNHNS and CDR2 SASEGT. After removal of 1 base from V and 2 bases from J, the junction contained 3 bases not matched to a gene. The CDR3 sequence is CASSEVGGTTDTQYF. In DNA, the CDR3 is TGTGCCAGCAGTGAAGTCGGGGGGACCACAGATACGCAGTATTTT.

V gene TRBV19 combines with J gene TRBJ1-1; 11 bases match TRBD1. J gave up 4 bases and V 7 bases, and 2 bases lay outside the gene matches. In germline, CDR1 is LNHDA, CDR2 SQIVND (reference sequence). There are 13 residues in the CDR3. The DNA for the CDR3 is TGTGCCAGTACCGGGACAGGGGGCACTGAAGCTTTCTTT. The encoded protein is CASTGTGGTEAFF.

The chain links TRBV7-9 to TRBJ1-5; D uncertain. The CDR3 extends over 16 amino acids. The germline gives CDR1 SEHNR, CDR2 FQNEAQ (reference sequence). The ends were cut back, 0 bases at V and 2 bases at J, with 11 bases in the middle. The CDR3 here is CASSLALTSGNQPQHF. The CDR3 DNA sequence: TGTGCCAGCAGCTTAGCGTTAACCTCGGGCAATCAGCCCCAGCATTTT.

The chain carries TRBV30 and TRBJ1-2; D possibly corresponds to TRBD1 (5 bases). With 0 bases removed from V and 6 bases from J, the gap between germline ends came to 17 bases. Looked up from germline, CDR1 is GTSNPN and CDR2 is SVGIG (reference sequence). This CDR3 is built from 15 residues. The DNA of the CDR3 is TGTGCCTGGAGTGTACGATGGCAGGGCAGGAATGGCTACACCTTC. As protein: CAWSVRWQGRNGYTF.

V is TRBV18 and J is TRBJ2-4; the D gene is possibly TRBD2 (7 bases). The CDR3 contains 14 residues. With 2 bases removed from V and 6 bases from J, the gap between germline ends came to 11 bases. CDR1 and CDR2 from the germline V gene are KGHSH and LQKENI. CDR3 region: CASSPNREGNIQYF. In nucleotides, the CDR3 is TGTGCCAGCTCACCAAACAGGGAGGGAAACATTCAGTACTTC.

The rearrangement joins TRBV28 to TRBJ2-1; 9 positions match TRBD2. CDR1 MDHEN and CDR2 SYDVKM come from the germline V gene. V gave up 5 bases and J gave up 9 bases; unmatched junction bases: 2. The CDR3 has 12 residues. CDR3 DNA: TGTGCCAGCAGTCAACTAGCGGGTGAGCAGTTCTTC. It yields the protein CASSQLAGEQFF.